These 15 T cell receptor beta chains were sequenced from one sample in a study of blood T cells in healthy people across ages. Then a second PCR, running about 6 to 11 cycles, was carried out with a sample-barcoded 5' primer and a J-beta primer mix. TCRdb re-analysed the 5' RACE reads in MiXCR, keeping a single row per CDR3 protein. The sample records 1.5 million to 2 million distinct CDR3 sequences, roughly 28% being singletons. Sequencing input: blood. The receptors come from a woman in her 30s in good health.

The V gene is TRBV5-1, the J gene TRBJ2-3, with D hard to call. The length of the CDR3 is 15 residues. Deletions cut 0 bases from V and 2 bases from J, with 10 bases between. The V gene's germline CDR1 is SGHRS and CDR2 YFSETQ. The CDR3 DNA reads TGCGCCAGCAGCTTGGTAAGGGTGAACACAGATACGCAGTATTTT. Translating it yields CASSLVRVNTDTQYF. The full variable domain, its missing parts supplied by reference TRBV5-1 and TRBJ2-3, is KAGVTQTPRYLIKTRGQQVTLSCSPISGHRSVSWYQQTPGQGLQFLFEYFSETQRNKGNFPGRFSGRQFSNSRSEMNVSTLELGDSALYLCASSLVRVNTDTQYFGPGTRLTVL.

The chain recombines TRBV20-1 with TRBJ2-1, with 10 bases aligning to TRBD2. V was clipped by 5 bases and J by 8 bases; unmatched bases: 9. This CDR3 comprises 14 residues. CDR1 and CDR2 from the germline V gene are DFQATT and SNEGSKA (reference sequence). The chain's CDR3 is CSALKREGLYEQFF. For the CDR3, the DNA is TGCAGTGCTCTCAAGCGGGAGGGCCTCTATGAGCAGTTCTTC.

The V call is TRBV20-1, the J call TRBJ2-1, with a weak D call TRBD2 (6 bases). V was cut by 6 bases and J by 7 bases, with 19 bases left in between. Germline V gene lookup returns CDR1 DFQATT and CDR2 SNEGSKA (reference sequence). This CDR3 is 14 amino acids long. In DNA, the CDR3 is TGCAGTGCCCAAGGGAATAGCGGTCAAAATGAGCAGTTCTTC. Its protein product is CSAQGNSGQNEQFF.

The table lists this clonotype with many counts. The V gene is TRBV29-1, the J gene TRBJ2-7; 7 bases match TRBD2. The germline V gene has CDR1 SQVTM and CDR2 ANQGSEA. J gave up 2 bases and V 5 bases, and 6 bases lay outside the gene matches. The CDR3 sequence is 13 residues long. The CDR3 DNA is TGCAGCGTTACCGGGACTATCACCTACGAGCAGTACTTC. Translated: CSVTGTITYEQYF.

V usage is TRBV27 and J usage is TRBJ2-3; perhaps TRBD2 as D (7 bases). The germline V gene has CDR1 MNHEY and CDR2 SMNVEV (reference sequence). This CDR3 is built from 17 residues. Trimming pared 4 bases from V and 3 bases from J, leaving 20 bases between. The CDR3 spells CASSSRIEGEGTDTQYF. The CDR3 DNA reads TGTGCCAGCAGTTCTCGAATTGAGGGGGAGGGGACAGATACGCAGTATTTT.

This rearrangement joins TRBV10-3 to TRBJ2-1; 14 nucleotides align to TRBD2. V lost 10 bases to trimming and J lost 5 bases; unmatched junction nucleotides: 28. The CDR3 sequence is 22 residues long. Germline lookup yields CDR1 ENHRY and CDR2 SYGVKD. The CDR3 DNA sequence: TGTGCCACCAGCCAACCCCAGGGGGCGAGACTAGCGGGAGGGCCAGATAACAATGAGCAGTTCTTC. This gives the protein CATSQPQGARLAGGPDNNEQFF.

This clonotype has ten or more counts. The CDR3 bases are TGCAGTGCCCCGTCCCTTTGGTCTTACAATGAGCAGTTCTTC. The encoded protein is CSAPSLWSYNEQFF. The V and J genes are TRBV20-1 and TRBJ2-1, with no clear D. The germline CDR1 and CDR2 sequences are DFQATT and SNEGSKA (reference sequence). This CDR3 is built from 14 residues. Trimming removed 6 bases at V and 4 bases at J, with 16 bases between.

The chain is built from TRBV7-2 and TRBJ2-5; a possible D gene is TRBD2 (7 bases). Trimming shortened V by 3 bases and J by 5 bases, and 13 bases separated the two germline ends. The CDR3 runs 14 residues. CDR1 SGHTA and CDR2 FQGNSA come from the germline V gene. CDR3: CASSLGKGGETQYF. CDR3 DNA: TGTGCCAGCAGCTTGGGGAAGGGGGGGGAGACCCAGTACTTC.

The rearrangement joins TRBV5-1 to TRBJ2-5; the D is unclear. CDR1 is SGHRS, CDR2 YFSETQ, per germline. This CDR3 spans 15 amino acids. V lost 2 bases and J 2 bases, leaving 13 bases between the germline ends. In nucleotides, the CDR3 is TGCGCCAGCAGCTTTTCTTCCCGGAATCAAGAGACCCAGTACTTC. As protein: CASSFSSRNQETQYF.

This rearrangement joins TRBV24-1 to TRBJ2-3; 7 nucleotides line up with TRBD1. Trimming took 0 bases from V and 1 from J; bases not matched to a gene: 6. This CDR3 has 17 residues. Germline assignment: CDR1 KGHDR and CDR2 SFDVKD. The CDR3 coding sequence is TGTGCCACCAGTGATTTGCAAGGGACAGCGGGCACAGATACGCAGTATTTT. Encoded protein: CATSDLQGTAGTDTQYF.

As concerns this clonotype: A much larger clone sits a single nucleotide away, making a read error possible. The V and J genes are TRBV5-1 and TRBJ2-1; TRBD1 aligns across 9 bases. The J call may be faulty, since TRBJ2-7 better matches the DNA end. CDR1 and CDR2 from the germline V gene are SGHRS and YFSETQ. This CDR3 spans 15 amino acids. Here the CDR3 DNA reads TGCGCCAGCAGCTTGGCCGGGACAGGGTACAATGAGCAGTACTTC. This encodes CASSLAGTGYNEQYF.

The chain has TRBV19 and TRBJ2-1; 10 nucleotides match TRBD2. The CDR3 length is 16 residues. Looked up from germline, CDR1 is LNHDA and CDR2 is SQIVND (reference sequence). With 1 base clipped from V and 9 bases from J, the junction kept 9 bases outside the gene matches. The CDR3 DNA is TGTGCCAGTAGTATAGCGGGACTAGCGATTGGCGGTGAGCAGTTCTTC. Its protein is CASSIAGLAIGGEQFF. The full variable domain, with the rest looked up from reference TRBV19 and TRBJ2-1, is DGGITQSPKYLFRKEGQNVTLSCEQNLNHDAMYWYRQDPGQGLRLIYYSQIVNDFQKGDIAEGYSVSREKKESFPLTVTSAQKNPTAFYLCASSIAGLAIGGEQFFGPGTRLTVL.

This clonotype was recorded many times. V and J are TRBV6-1 and TRBJ2-1, with 7 positions matching TRBD2. This CDR3 region has 14 residues. From germline, CDR1 is MNHNS and CDR2 SASEGT. V gave up 1 base and J gave up 7 bases; unmatched junction bases: 4. The CDR3 sequence: CASSEGYGGNEQFF. In DNA form, the CDR3 reads TGTGCCAGCAGTGAAGGGTACGGGGGGAATGAGCAGTTCTTC.

The chain carries TRBV28 and TRBJ2-1; 12 positions agree with TRBD2. The CDR3 is 16 residues long. V gave up 6 bases and J gave up 3 bases; unmatched junction bases: 6. The germline V gene has CDR1 MDHEN and CDR2 SYDVKM. This chain's CDR3 is CASRPTSGRGYNEQFF. As DNA, the CDR3 is TGTGCCAGCAGGCCGACTAGCGGGAGAGGCTACAATGAGCAGTTCTTC.

This clonotype was counted only a few times. The chain combines TRBV5-1 with TRBJ1-2; D is uncertain. There are 15 residues in the CDR3. Trimming removed 0 bases from V and 6 bases from J, with 15 bases in between. CDR1 and CDR2 from the germline V gene are SGHRS and YFSETQ. The CDR3: CASSLGGGIPHGYTF. CDR3 in DNA: TGCGCCAGCAGCTTGGGAGGTGGTATCCCTCATGGCTACACCTTC.